This TCR beta chain was found in a study of blood T cell repertoires in COVID-19 (dated by TCRdb to the early 2020s). For the wider study: Samples from collaborators originated in the United States, Italy and Spain and spanned both the acute and convalescent phases of COVID-19. The prospective study material was composed of cDNA or gDNA derived from T cells, B-cell-depleted T cells, or PBMCs. Where available, HLA class I and class II types were taken from metadata supplied by the sample provider and were not determined by assay-based typing. Samples came from the ongoing ImmuneRACE study (first 160 participants) plus 1,254 subjects from 6 global collaborators. The dataset comprised deeply sampled blood TCRbeta repertoires from subjects exposed to, actively infected with, or recovered from COVID-19. Nearly every sample came with metadata listing a de-identified subject ID, COVID-19 status, age in years and sex. The repertoires were released in a freely available public database intended as a resource for research on the immune response to SARS-CoV-2.

Note on this clone: Its cognate antigen has yet to be identified. Base qualities are not provided; no much larger clone lies one nucleotide away.

TCRbeta CDR3 regions were amplified from genomic DNA by means of the immunoSEQ Assay, a bias-controlled multiplex PCR. As for how the authors treated the data: Within the assay, amplification of reference gene primers was used to estimate how many nucleated cells each sample contained. Sequence reads were collapsed and filtered to measure the absolute abundance of every unique TCRbeta CDR3 rearrangement. For each sample, productive Simpson clonality was calculated as the square root of Simpson's diversity index over productive rearrangements. TCRdb retrieved this table from immuneACCESS and kept in-frame rearrangements only. Not all clones are present; in checked studies, unresolved V genes account for under half, and no reason is known for the remainder. D and trimming come from the DNA, and the V and J calls and clone size come from that table. The sample table contains about 26,000 clones; only one count was recorded for approximately 77% of them. The ten largest clonotypes hold 25% to 35% of the sample.

What the research found in general, with its limitations: How much clinical and demographic metadata was included differed by source and by participant, and the metadata was provided uncurated.

The collaborating institutions used their own protocols to collect whole blood in K2EDTA tubes. For TCRbeta analysis, collaborators shipped samples as frozen whole blood, isolated PBMCs, or DNA extracted from either of those sample types. The sample comprised peripheral blood. The clonotype originates from a human donor in a cohort sampled during active COVID-19.

The DNA sequence follows: TGTGCCAGCAGGCAGAACGGCAATCAGCCCCAGCATTTT. Its protein is CASRQNGNQPQHF. The sequence joins TRBV2 to TRBJ1-5, with the D segment identity uncertain. From cysteine to phenylalanine, the CDR3 is 13 amino acids long. The CDR3 DNA has 39 bases and is translated from base 1. The germline V gene supplies CDR1 SNHLY and CDR2 FYNNEI. V and J are truncated by 6 bases and 2 bases respectively, leaving an intervening sequence of 8 bases.